A single sample is the source of the 15 T cell receptor beta chains below, sequenced in a study of quantifying T cell responses using KT2 cells (dated by TCRdb to between 2016 and 2019). Concerning the study at large: RNA was DNase-treated and reverse transcribed with TCR alpha and beta constant-region primers, mostly using SuperScript III.

Libraries were constructed by UMI-ligation and nested PCR. Sequencer: Illumina MiSeq. Using T4 RNA ligase 1, a single-stranded oligonucleotide bearing the Illumina SP2 sequence plus a UMI was ligated onto the 3' end of the cDNA. PCR1 ran three to four cycles (98°C 15 s, 69°C 30 s, 72°C 40 s); the beta primer was an equimolar mix of RC1.1 and RC1.2 covering TRBC1 and TRBC2. TCRdb cleaned the public reads at Q25 with fastp, built clones with MiXCR and kept in-frame beta chains. All rows with the same CDR3 protein become a single entry with the most common DNA and genes. The sample table lists roughly 50,000 distinct CDR3 sequences, roughly an eighth of them with a count of one. Jointly, the top ten make up approximately 10% of the sample. The sample taken for sequencing was PBMCs spiked with cells of the T cell clone KT2. These receptors were collected from a human donor.

This clonotype was seen many times. The chain is built from TRBV6-5 and TRBJ1-2; 8 bases match TRBD1. Trimming removed 4 bases from V and 7 bases from J; junction bases left unmatched: 14. Germline V gene lookup returns CDR1 MNHEY and CDR2 SVGAGI. This CDR3 comprises 16 residues. CDR3 protein: CASSSNLGQGAGGYTF. CDR3 DNA sequence: TGTGCCAGCAGTTCCAACCTAGGGCAGGGGGCCGGTGGCTACACCTTC.

This clonotype was picked up many times. This chain links TRBV14 with TRBJ2-1; unclear D gene. Trimming took 2 bases from V and 8 from J, leaving 19 bases between them. CDR1 and CDR2 from the germline V gene are SGHDN and FVKESK. The CDR3 is 16 residues long. The CDR3 spells CASSQQVQPTVDEQFF. As DNA, the CDR3 is TGTGCCAGCAGCCAACAAGTCCAACCCACCGTAGATGAGCAGTTCTTC.

The chain joins TRBV20-1 to TRBJ2-5; D may be TRBD1 or TRBD2 (6 bases each). The V and J ends lost 3 bases and 0 bases respectively, with 17 bases between them. CDR3 size: 16 residues. Germline CDR1 reads DFQATT; CDR2 reads SNEGSKA (reference sequence). The chain's CDR3 is CSARSGEVQNQETQYF. The CDR3 DNA reads as TGCAGTGCTAGGTCAGGGGAGGTGCAGAACCAAGAGACCCAGTACTTC.

This clonotype turned up a few times. The V and J genes are TRBV27 and TRBJ2-7; 8 bases agree with TRBD1. Germline loops: CDR1 MNHEY, CDR2 SMNVEV (reference sequence). V was clipped by 3 bases and J by 4 bases; unmatched bases: 5. The CDR3 spans 14 residues. CDR3 sequence: CASSLQGALYEQYF. The CDR3 DNA is TGTGCCAGCAGTTTGCAGGGGGCCCTGTACGAGCAGTACTTC.

Ten or more counts support this clonotype. The chain carries TRBV4-3 and TRBJ1-1, with TRBD1 matching over 7 bases. The V gene's germline CDR1 is LGHNA and CDR2 YSLEER. The CDR3 has 14 amino acids. J gave up 5 bases and V 0 bases, and 3 bases lay outside the gene matches. CDR3 protein: CASSQDQGGTEAFF. The CDR3 coding sequence is TGCGCCAGCAGCCAAGATCAGGGGGGTACTGAAGCTTTCTTT.

This clonotype was recorded at least ten times. The chain joins TRBV2 to TRBJ2-3, with TRBD1 matching over 7 bases. The CDR3 consists of 14 residues. V gave up 4 bases and J gave up 1 base; unmatched junction bases: 2. Germline CDR1 and CDR2: SNHLY and FYNNEI. The CDR3 nucleotides are TGTGCCAGCAGTGTCACAGGGGGCACAGATACGCAGTATTTT. It codes for CASSVTGGTDTQYF.

This clonotype was seen a few times. This chain uses TRBV29-1 with TRBJ1-4; tentatively, D is TRBD1 (6 bases). Trimming took 7 bases from V and 3 from J, leaving 12 bases between them. CDR3 length: 13 amino acids. Germline CDR1 reads SQVTM; CDR2 reads ANQGSEA. The CDR3 loop reads CSAYRDSNEKLFF. The CDR3 coding sequence is TGCAGCGCCTACAGGGATTCTAATGAAAAACTGTTTTTT.

A few counts support this clonotype. The chain joins TRBV7-6 to TRBJ2-3; 8 nucleotides line up with TRBD2. Per germline, CDR1 SGHVS and CDR2 FNYEAQ. CDR3 length: 15 amino acids. V lost 4 bases and J lost 2; bases outside the gene matches: 5. The CDR3 coding sequence is TGTGCCAGCAGCTCTAGCGGGTTCTTCACAGATACGCAGTATTTT. Translated: CASSSSGFFTDTQYF.

The chain uses TRBV11-3 and TRBJ1-1; D not certain. V was trimmed by 3 bases and J by 0 bases, leaving 8 bases between them. CDR1 and CDR2 (germline): SGHNT, YENEEA. The CDR3 consists of 14 residues. The CDR3 DNA reads TGTGCCAGCAGCTTCATGGGCATGAACACTGAAGCTTTCTTT. This codes for CASSFMGMNTEAFF. The full variable domain, completed using reference TRBV11-3 and TRBJ1-1, is EAGVVQSPRYKIIEKKQPVAFWCNPISGHNTLYWYLQNLGQGPELLIRYENEEAVDDSQLPKDRFSAERLKGVDSTLKIQPAELGDSAVYLCASSFMGMNTEAFFGQGTRLTVV.

This clonotype showed up many times. The V gene is TRBV4-1, the J gene TRBJ1-1, with 7 bases that match TRBD1. Germline loops: CDR1 MGHRA, CDR2 YSYEKL. The CDR3 loop spans 13 amino acids. Trimming took 5 bases from V and 1 from J; bases not matched to a gene: 1. The CDR3 nucleotides are TGCGCCAGCAGCAGACAGGGGAACACTGAAGCTTTCTTT. Translated: CASSRQGNTEAFF.

This clonotype was seen ten or more times. The gene calls are TRBV2 and TRBJ1-5; D remains unclear. The length of the CDR3 is 12 residues. CDR1 and CDR2 from the germline V gene are SNHLY and FYNNEI. Deletions cut 6 bases from V and 7 bases from J, with 10 bases between. The CDR3 loop is CASSLVSQPQHF. In DNA form, the CDR3 reads TGTGCCAGCAGCCTGGTCTCCCAGCCCCAGCATTTT.

The V call is TRBV12-3 or TRBV12-4, the J call TRBJ2-7, with a weak D call TRBD1 (5 bases). This CDR3 has 11 amino acids. V was cut by 5 bases and J by 7 bases, with 9 bases left in between. CDR3 in DNA: TGTGCCAGCAGTCTCCACAGGGAGCAGTACTTC. This sequence encodes CASSLHREQYF.

The chain combines TRBV12-3 or TRBV12-4 with TRBJ2-3; 9 positions match TRBD2. Losses at the gene ends were 4 bases for V and 7 bases for J; bases not matched to a gene: 12. The CDR3 length is 16 residues. CDR3 sequence reads: CASSSPASGKENTQYF. The CDR3 DNA reads as TGTGCCAGCAGTTCCCCCGCTAGCGGGAAGGAGAATACGCAGTATTTT.

This clonotype came up many times. The CDR3 sequence: CSAAERTSSYNEQFF. DNA for the CDR3: TGCAGTGCTGCGGAACGGACTAGTTCCTACAATGAGCAGTTCTTC. The chain couples TRBV20-1 to TRBJ2-1; TRBD2 agrees at 7 bases. This CDR3 is 15 amino acids long. V shed 5 bases, J shed 1 base, and the junction held 8 bases outside the gene matches. Germline V gives CDR1 DFQATT, CDR2 SNEGSKA (reference sequence).

The table lists this clonotype with many counts. The chain recombines TRBV12-3 or TRBV12-4 with TRBJ1-1; D is undetermined. The CDR3 contains 14 residues. Trimming cost V 5 bases and J 1 base, with 11 bases left between them. The CDR3 bases are TGTGCCAGCAGTAAAGACCGGGGGAACACTGAAGCTTTCTTT. Its translation is CASSKDRGNTEAFF.